The TCR beta chain described here comes from a study of T cells after yellow fever vaccination. Overall study context: Some fractions had low cell numbers, and these were prepared with SMART-Seq v4 Ultra Low Input. Findings and limits, study-wide: A secondary response was less intense yet reached its peak sooner, at day 5 versus 15.

Each CDR3 protein is one row after TCRdb ran MiXCR on the 5' RACE reads. The sample contains approximately 550,000 distinct CDR3 sequences, roughly 12% of which appear only once. Germline V gene sequence: CDR1 KGHSH, CDR2 LQKENI. The CDR3 covers 14 residues. Between the trimmed V and J ends, which lost 4 bases and 2 bases, there was a span of 11 bases. A remark on this clonotype: Its matching antigen is unknown.

The clonotype was recovered from a young man who received the YFV17D yellow fever vaccine. V and J are TRBV18 and TRBJ2-5; tentative D call: TRBD2 (5 bases). The sample in question was PBMCs, obtained on the day of the yellow fever booster vaccination. The CDR3 sequence is CASSQTGIQETQYF. The CDR3 region has the DNA TGTGCCAGCTCACAAACGGGGATTCAAGAGACCCAGTACTTC.